Following are 22 T cell receptor beta chains from one sample sequenced in a study of CD8+ T cells in alopecia areata. The authors extracted RNA and reverse transcribed it into cDNA as the sequencing template. The protocol was immunoSEQ multiplex PCR, while the TCRdb copy is restricted to in-frame clones and leaves out a portion. The table records 150,000 or so clones, about 72% of them present only once. The sample was CD8+ T cells sorted from blood, taken at week 0. These receptors came from a human donor with alopecia areata.

This clone was observed a handful of times. Other DNA sequences in the sample encode the same CDR3. The chain recombines TRBV7-9 with TRBJ1-5; D uncertain. Trimming shortened V by 1 base and J by 7 bases, and 5 bases separated the two germline ends. From germline, CDR1 is SEHNR and CDR2 FQNEAQ (reference sequence). The CDR3 runs 12 residues. In DNA form, the CDR3 reads TGTGCCAGCAGCTTAGGTTACCAGCCCCAGCATTTT. The encoded protein is CASSLGYQPQHF.

This clone came up once. J is TRBJ2-3 and V is TRBV2; no definite D call. The CDR3 sequence is 12 residues long. Germline V CDR1 and CDR2: SNHLY, FYNNEI. The V end was cut by 2 bases, the J end by 2 bases, with 2 bases between. Here the CDR3 DNA reads TGTGCCAGCAGTGAATTCACAGATACGCAGTATTTT. Residues: CASSEFTDTQYF.

This rearrangement joins TRBV29-1 to TRBJ2-7; D may be TRBD2 (5 bases). Between the trimmed V and J ends, which lost 3 bases and 6 bases, there was a span of 15 bases. Germline V lookup: CDR1 SQVTM, CDR2 ANQGSEA. This CDR3 has 13 residues. The CDR3 sequence: CSVDEGYGSEQYF. The CDR3 DNA sequence: TGCAGCGTTGATGAGGGATACGGTAGCGAGCAGTACTTC.

Written as DNA, the CDR3 is TGTGCCAGCAGTTTAGGCGCTCCACGGAACACTGAAGCTTTCTTT. This translates into CASSLGAPRNTEAFF. The chain has TRBV27 and TRBJ1-1; D uncertain. The V end lost 2 bases, the J end lost 1 base, and 11 bases lay between the germline ends. The length of the CDR3 is 15 residues. The germline V gene encodes CDR1 MNHEY and CDR2 SMNVEV (reference sequence).

The chain joins TRBV11-2 to TRBJ2-1, with D perhaps TRBD1 or TRBD2 (6 bases each). CDR1 and CDR2 from the germline V gene are SGHAT and FQNNGV. The CDR3 covers 17 residues. Trimming pared 1 base from V and 3 bases from J, leaving 16 bases between. CDR3 nucleotides: TGTGCCAGCAGCTTAGCCTTCGGGGGCTATTTCTACAATGAGCAGTTCTTC. Amino acid sequence: CASSLAFGGYFYNEQFF.

In DNA, the CDR3 is TGTGCCAGCAGTCCGGGCAGGGCCACCTACGAGCAGTACTTC. As protein: CASSPGRATYEQYF. The chain employs TRBV27 and TRBJ2-7, with D possibly matching TRBD1 (5 bases). CDR1 is MNHEY and CDR2 is SMNVEV in the germline V gene (reference sequence). Between the trimmed V and J ends, which lost 5 bases and 2 bases, there was a span of 13 bases. There are 14 residues in the CDR3.

J is TRBJ2-3 and V is TRBV2; no definite D call. The CDR3 totals 17 residues. V lost 6 bases and J 3 bases, leaving 22 bases between the germline ends. The germline V gene has CDR1 SNHLY and CDR2 FYNNEI. The CDR3 region has the DNA TGTGCCAGCAGCGGGCAAAACTCGATTCTAGGGACAGATACGCAGTATTTT. Translating it yields CASSGQNSILGTDTQYF.

The chain employs TRBV5-6 and TRBJ2-1; D perhaps matches TRBD2 (6 bases). The CDR3 runs 11 residues. The V gene lost 4 bases and the J gene lost 12 bases, with 11 bases spanning the gap. CDR1 SGHDT and CDR2 YYEEEE come from the germline V gene. For the CDR3, the DNA is TGTGCCAGCAGCCAAGTGGGGGGGCAGTTCTTC. Encoded protein: CASSQVGGQFF.

This clone occurred a few times. CDR3 nucleotide sequence: TGTGCCAGCAGCTCCGCGGGGGGAGATACGCAGTATTTT. As protein: CASSSAGGDTQYF. The gene calls are TRBV7-9 and TRBJ2-3, with 8 positions matching TRBD2. From germline, CDR1 is SEHNR and CDR2 FQNEAQ (reference sequence). Trimming removed 4 bases from V and 5 bases from J; junction bases left unmatched: 2. This CDR3 is 13 amino acids long.

This clone was counted only a few times. This chain joins TRBV7-9 and TRBJ2-7; possible D gene TRBD1, 5 bases. CDR3 size: 14 residues. The germline V gene encodes CDR1 SEHNR and CDR2 FQNEAQ (reference sequence). Trimming left V 6 bases short and J 1 base short, with 13 bases between. The CDR3 nucleotides are TGTGCCAGCAGTAACCAGGGCCCGTCCTACGAGCAGTACTTC. It encodes CASSNQGPSYEQYF. Combining the CDR3 with reference TRBV7-9 and TRBJ2-7 gives the whole variable domain DTGVSQNPRHKITKRGQNVTFRCDPISEHNRLYWYRQTLGQGPEFLTYFQNEAQLEKSRLLSDRFSAERPKGSFSTLEIQRTEQGDSAMYLCASSNQGPSYEQYFGPGTRLTVT.

In this sample, this clone turned up a few times. The gene calls are TRBV29-1 and TRBJ2-3; maybe TRBD1 (5 bases). The CDR3 loop spans 16 amino acids. CDR1 SQVTM and CDR2 ANQGSEA come from the germline V gene. Trimming took off 3 bases at V and 4 bases at J, with 20 bases between the two ends. In nucleotides, the CDR3 is TGCAGCGTTGAGTCCCCCTCTACAAGGGGCGCAGATACGCAGTATTTT. This sequence encodes CSVESPSTRGADTQYF.

The J gene is TRBJ2-7, the V gene TRBV4-2, with 10 bases matching TRBD2. CDR1 is LGHNA and CDR2 is YNFKEQ in the germline V gene. The CDR3 is 15 residues long. V shed 6 bases, J shed 5 bases, and the junction held 10 bases outside the gene matches. DNA of the CDR3: TGTGCCAGCAGACCGGAGAGCGGGGGGGTCGACGAGCAGTACTTC. Translated: CASRPESGGVDEQYF.

The gene calls are TRBV5-5 and TRBJ1-1; D is unclear. CDR1 and CDR2 from the germline V gene are SGHKS and YYEKEE (reference sequence). The CDR3 consists of 17 residues. V was cut by 3 bases and J by 6 bases, with 24 bases left in between. The CDR3, as DNA: TGTGCCAGCAGCTCAGGACCCTTTCAAGATCCTCTCGCTGAAGCTTTCTTT. Its protein is CASSSGPFQDPLAEAFF.

The V gene is TRBV15, the J gene TRBJ2-7, with D perhaps matching TRBD1 (6 bases). This CDR3 is 15 amino acids long. Per the germline V gene, CDR1 is LNHNV and CDR2 is YYDKDF (reference sequence). The V and J ends lost 6 bases and 2 bases respectively, with 17 bases between them. CDR3 in DNA: TGTGCCACCAGTATGGCGGAGGACAGCACCTACGAGCAGTACTTC. This sequence encodes CATSMAEDSTYEQYF.

This clone was observed a few times. This rearrangement joins TRBV6-5 to TRBJ1-2, with a weak D call TRBD1 (5 bases). The germline V and J ends were trimmed by 7 bases and 0 bases, with 15 bases remaining between them. The CDR3 runs to 15 residues. Germline CDR1 and CDR2: MNHEY and SVGAGI. As DNA, the CDR3 is TGTGCCAGCATCCTAGGACGGGGACCTAACTATGGCTACACCTTC. It codes for CASILGRGPNYGYTF.

The genes are TRBV6-1 and TRBJ1-5; D uncertain. There are 10 residues in the CDR3. CDR1 is MNHNS, CDR2 SASEGT, per germline. The ends were cut back, 6 bases at V and 8 bases at J, with 5 bases in the middle. CDR3 in DNA: TGTGCCAGCAGCCGCAAGCCCCAGCATTTT. This sequence encodes CASSRKPQHF.

The chain joins TRBV27 to TRBJ2-7; possible D gene TRBD1, 6 bases. The CDR3 extends over 15 amino acids. The V gene's germline CDR1 is MNHEY and CDR2 SMNVEV (reference sequence). Trimming stripped 2 bases from V and 3 bases from J, with 14 bases between. The chain's CDR3 is CASSLTPGQIYEQYF. As DNA, the CDR3 is TGTGCCAGCAGTTTAACTCCGGGACAAATCTACGAGCAGTACTTC.

The gene calls are TRBV7-8 and TRBJ1-2, with D unresolved. There are 12 residues in the CDR3. V lost 3 bases to trimming and J lost 11 bases, with 13 bases between them. The germline CDR1 and CDR2 sequences are SGHVS and FQNEAQ. The CDR3 sequence: CASSFSEGGYTF. Here the CDR3 DNA reads TGTGCCAGCAGCTTTTCGGAGGGAGGTTACACCTTC.

The chain links TRBV30 to TRBJ2-3; weak D call: TRBD2 (7 bases). V lost 4 bases and J 3 bases, leaving 11 bases between the germline ends. Germline assignment: CDR1 GTSNPN and CDR2 SVGIG (reference sequence). The CDR3 extends over 13 amino acids. The CDR3 spells CAWKGGRTDTQYF. The CDR3 DNA reads as TGTGCCTGGAAGGGGGGGAGGACAGATACGCAGTATTTT.

The J gene is TRBJ1-1, the V gene TRBV5-1; D gene unclear. CDR1 and CDR2 (germline): SGHRS, YFSETQ. This CDR3 has 14 amino acids. V was clipped by 0 bases and J by 1 base, with 7 bases between them. The CDR3 DNA reads as TGCGCCAGCAGCTTGGAGAACCCGAACACTGAAGCTTTCTTT. The encoded protein is CASSLENPNTEAFF.

In this sample, this clone turned up a few times. CDR3 in DNA: TGTGCCATTCCGGGACCAGGGCCCGAAAAACTGTTTTTT. As protein: CAIPGPGPEKLFF. The chain links TRBV2 to TRBJ1-4, with a tentative D call TRBD1 (5 bases). Germline CDR1 SNHLY, CDR2 FYNNEI. The V gene lost 10 bases and the J gene lost 8 bases, with 17 bases spanning the gap. This CDR3 spans 13 amino acids.

This clone was recorded only once. The CDR3 DNA sequence: TGTGCCAGCAGCCGAGGGGGGCGCGAACAAGATACGCAGTATTTT. This sequence encodes CASSRGGREQDTQYF. The chain links TRBV11-2 to TRBJ2-3, with D perhaps assigned TRBD1 or TRBD2 (6 bases each). In germline, CDR1 is SGHAT, CDR2 FQNNGV. The CDR3 runs 15 residues. Deletions cut 5 bases from V and 5 bases from J, with 17 bases between.